This T cell receptor beta chain was sequenced during a study of molecular identifiers for immune sequencing clone quantification. Study details: In replicates, RNA from 20,000 or 100,000 naive CD8 cells was split five ways, four sequenced.

The CDR3 loop spans 15 amino acids. Unmatched junction bases numbered 7, after V lost 3 bases and J lost 3 bases. Germline assignment: CDR1 LNHDA and CDR2 SQIVND (reference sequence). Overall study findings and caveats: Identical TCR molecules that share a barcode could lead to an underestimation of highly expanded clone sizes.

MiXCR, applied by TCRdb to the PCR reads, yields one record per CDR3 protein. The table shows approximately 630,000 distinct CDR3 sequences, with about 25% occurring only once. This clonotype was seen a handful of times. Its antigen is undetermined. This receptor was taken from a human donor in good health. Some libraries in this study had Jurkat cell RNA spiked in. Sequencing was done on a sample of naive CD8+ T cells from blood, with Jurkat cell RNA spiked in. Subset given: FACS-sorted CD8+CD4-CCR7+CD45RA+ naive T cells. The chain employs TRBV19 and TRBJ2-7, with TRBD1 matching over 8 bases. CDR3 amino acids: CASSMSAGGDYEQYF. CDR3 DNA: TGTGCCAGTAGTATGTCGGCAGGGGGCGACTACGAGCAGTACTTC.